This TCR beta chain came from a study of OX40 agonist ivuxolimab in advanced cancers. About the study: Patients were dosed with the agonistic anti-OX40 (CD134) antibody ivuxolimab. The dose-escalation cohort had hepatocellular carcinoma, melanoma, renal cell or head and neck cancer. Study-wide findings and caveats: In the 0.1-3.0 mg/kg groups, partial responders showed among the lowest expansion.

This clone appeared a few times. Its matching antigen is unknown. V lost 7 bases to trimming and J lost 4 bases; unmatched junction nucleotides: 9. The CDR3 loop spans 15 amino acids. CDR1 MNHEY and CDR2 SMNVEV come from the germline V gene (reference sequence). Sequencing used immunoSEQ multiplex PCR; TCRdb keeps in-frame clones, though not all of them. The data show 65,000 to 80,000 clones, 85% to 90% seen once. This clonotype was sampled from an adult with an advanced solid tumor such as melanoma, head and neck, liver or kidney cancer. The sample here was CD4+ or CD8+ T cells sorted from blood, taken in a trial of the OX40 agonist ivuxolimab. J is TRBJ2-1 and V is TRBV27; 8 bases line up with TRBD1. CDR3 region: CASTVSGGRYNEQFF. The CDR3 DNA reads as TGTGCCAGCACCGTTTCAGGGGGCCGTTACAATGAGCAGTTCTTC.